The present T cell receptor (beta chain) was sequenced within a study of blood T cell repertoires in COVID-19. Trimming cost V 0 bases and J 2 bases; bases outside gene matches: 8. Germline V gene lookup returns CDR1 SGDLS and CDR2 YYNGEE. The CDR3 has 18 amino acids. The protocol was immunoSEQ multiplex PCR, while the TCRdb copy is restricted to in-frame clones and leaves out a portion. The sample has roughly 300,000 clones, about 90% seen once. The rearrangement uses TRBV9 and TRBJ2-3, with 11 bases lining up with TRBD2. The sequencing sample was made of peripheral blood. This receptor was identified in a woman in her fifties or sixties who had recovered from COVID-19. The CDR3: CASSVEVLAGGLTDTQYF. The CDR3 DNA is TGTGCCAGCAGCGTAGAGGTTCTAGCGGGAGGTCTCACAGATACGCAGTATTTT.